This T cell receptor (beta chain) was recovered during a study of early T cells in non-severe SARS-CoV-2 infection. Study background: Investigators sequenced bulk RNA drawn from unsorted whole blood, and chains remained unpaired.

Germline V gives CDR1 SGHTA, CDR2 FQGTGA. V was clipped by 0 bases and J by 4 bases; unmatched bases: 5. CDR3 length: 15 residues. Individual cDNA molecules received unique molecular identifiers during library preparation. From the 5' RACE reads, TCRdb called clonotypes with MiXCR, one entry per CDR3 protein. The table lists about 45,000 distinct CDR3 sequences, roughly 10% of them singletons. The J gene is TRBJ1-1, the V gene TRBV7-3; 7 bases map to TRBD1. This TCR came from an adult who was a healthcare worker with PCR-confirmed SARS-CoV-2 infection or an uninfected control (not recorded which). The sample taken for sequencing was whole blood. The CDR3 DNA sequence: TGTGCCAGCAGCTTAACAAGAGGGGGCCTCACTGAAGCTTTCTTT. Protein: CASSLTRGGLTEAFF.